The 21 T cell receptor beta chains below were found in one sample sequenced in a study of blood T cell repertoires in COVID-19. Sequencing was performed with immunoSEQ multiplex PCR; in TCRdb, only in-frame clones are kept and a portion is missing. Here the sample spans 150,000 to 200,000 clones, 76% being singletons. Sequencing input: PBMCs or T cells enriched from blood (not recorded which). All receptors come from a woman in her forties or fifties with acute COVID-19.

This rearrangement joins TRBV4-3 to TRBJ1-1, with D unresolved. The germline V gene encodes CDR1 LGHNA and CDR2 YSLEER. Trimming left V 1 base short and J 5 bases short, with 17 bases between. The CDR3 is 16 residues long. CDR3 sequence (DNA): TGCGCCAGCAGCCAAGTGCACGGGAACCGAGGGACTGAAGCTTTCTTT. Its protein product is CASSQVHGNRGTEAFF.

The CDR3 loop reads CASSRQGRMSEKLFF. DNA of the CDR3: TGTGCCAGCAGTAGACAGGGGAGAATGTCCGAAAAACTGTTTTTT. The chain employs TRBV6-5 and TRBJ1-4, with 8 bases that match TRBD1. The V and J ends lost 5 bases and 8 bases, in that order; junction bases with no gene match: 10. Germline V gene sequence: CDR1 MNHEY, CDR2 SVGAGI. CDR3 length: 15 residues.

The V and J genes are TRBV19 and TRBJ1-4; tentative D call: TRBD1 (5 bases). V gave up 4 bases and J gave up 6 bases, with 18 bases separating them. Germline-derived CDR1 and CDR2 are LNHDA and SQIVND (reference sequence). The CDR3 sequence is 16 residues long. The CDR3 loop reads CASSTLRQGVDEKLFF. The CDR3 DNA is TGTGCCAGTAGTACCCTCCGGCAGGGTGTAGATGAAAAACTGTTTTTT.

The chain couples TRBV19 to TRBJ2-2; TRBD2 agrees at 8 bases. V gave up 11 bases and J gave up 0 bases; unmatched junction bases: 11. Germline values: CDR1 LNHDA, CDR2 SQIVND (reference sequence). This CDR3 has 16 amino acids. CDR3 amino acids: CASSGSGETNTGELFF. For the CDR3, the DNA is TGTGCCTCCTCGGGTAGCGGGGAAACGAACACCGGGGAGCTGTTTTTT.

The chain uses TRBV30 and TRBJ1-2, with TRBD1 identical over 7 bases. The CDR3 covers 13 residues. V gave up 1 base and J gave up 5 bases; unmatched junction bases: 4. Germline V gene lookup returns CDR1 GTSNPN and CDR2 SVGIG (reference sequence). In nucleotides, the CDR3 is TGTGCCTGGAGTGACCAGGGGGGATATGGCTACACCTTC. It yields the protein CAWSDQGGYGYTF. The complete variable domain, with remaining parts taken from reference TRBV30 and TRBJ1-2, reads SQTIHQWPATLVQPVGSPLSLECTVEGTSNPNLYWYRQAAGRGLQLLFYSVGIGQISSEVPQNLSASRPQDRQFILSSKKLLLSDSGFYLCAWSDQGGYGYTFGSGTRLTVV.

The rearrangement uses TRBV7-2 and TRBJ1-1, with TRBD1 matching 8 bases. Trimming cost V 7 bases and J 2 bases; bases outside gene matches: 6. This CDR3 comprises 14 residues. The V gene's germline CDR1 is SGHTA and CDR2 FQGNSA. Here the CDR3 DNA reads TGTGCCAGCAAAGGACAGGGAGGCAACACTGAAGCTTTCTTT. Protein product: CASKGQGGNTEAFF. Combining the CDR3 with reference TRBV7-2 and TRBJ1-1 gives the whole variable domain GAGVSQSPSNKVTEKGKDVELRCDPISGHTALYWYRQSLGQGLEFLIYFQGNSAPDKSGLPSDRFSAERTGGSVSTLTIQRTQQEDSAVYLCASKGQGGNTEAFFGQGTRLTVV.

The rearrangement links TRBV6-5 to TRBJ1-1; D ambiguous. V lost 0 bases to trimming and J lost 9 bases, with 11 bases between them. The CDR3 covers 13 residues. Germline CDR1 MNHEY, CDR2 SVGAGI. CDR3 bases: TGTGCCAGCAGTTACTCAGAGGAGCAACAAGCTTTCTTT. Translated: CASSYSEEQQAFF.

The chain links TRBV5-6 to TRBJ2-5, with D possibly being TRBD2 (6 bases). Trimming took off 1 base at V and 5 bases at J, with 15 bases between the two ends. The germline V gene encodes CDR1 SGHDT and CDR2 YYEEEE. The CDR3 runs 15 residues. CDR3 sequence: CASSLRDSMGETQYF. The CDR3 bases are TGTGCCAGCAGCTTGAGGGACTCAATGGGGGAGACCCAGTACTTC.

The chain uses TRBV19 and TRBJ1-1; the D gene is possibly TRBD1 (5 bases). The V end lost 6 bases, the J end lost 0 bases, and 14 bases lay between the germline ends. Germline V gives CDR1 LNHDA, CDR2 SQIVND (reference sequence). This CDR3 has 15 residues. The CDR3: CASSTPGSMNTEAFF. The CDR3 nucleotides read TGTGCCAGTAGCACCCCAGGGTCCATGAACACTGAAGCTTTCTTT.

V is TRBV5-1 and J is TRBJ1-1, with 9 bases identical to TRBD1. The CDR3 has 18 residues. Per the germline V gene, CDR1 is SGHRS and CDR2 is YFSETQ. J lost 4 bases, V lost 4 bases, and 17 bases had no gene match. For the CDR3, the DNA is TGCGCCAGCAGCCCTACCCCGACAGGGGGTGACCGGGCCACTGAAGCTTTCTTT. This gives the protein CASSPTPTGGDRATEAFF. The full variable domain, with the rest looked up from reference TRBV5-1 and TRBJ1-1, is KAGVTQTPRYLIKTRGQQVTLSCSPISGHRSVSWYQQTPGQGLQFLFEYFSETQRNKGNFPGRFSGRQFSNSRSEMNVSTLELGDSALYLCASSPTPTGGDRATEAFFGQGTRLTVV.

V gene TRBV7-9 combines with J gene TRBJ1-1, with D unresolved. Per germline, CDR1 SEHNR and CDR2 FQNEAQ (reference sequence). Trimming stripped 3 bases from V and 5 bases from J, with 13 bases between. The CDR3 spans 14 residues. DNA for the CDR3: TGTGCCAGCAGCTTCGGGGTAGGAGGGACTGAAGCTTTCTTT. It yields the protein CASSFGVGGTEAFF.

In the case of this clone: Other DNA sequences in this specimen translate into the identical CDR3. J is TRBJ1-3 and V is TRBV30; perhaps TRBD1 as D (5 bases). Trimming took off 2 bases at V and 4 bases at J, with 6 bases between the two ends. Germline V gene lookup returns CDR1 GTSNPN and CDR2 SVGIG (reference sequence). CDR3 size: 12 residues. The CDR3 is CAWSPGGNTIYF. The DNA for the CDR3 is TGTGCCTGGAGTCCAGGGGGAAACACCATATATTTT.

The chain couples TRBV13 to TRBJ2-1; D is possibly TRBD1 (5 bases). The CDR3 loop spans 15 amino acids. Germline V lookup: CDR1 PRHDT, CDR2 FYEKMQ (reference sequence). Trimming took 8 bases from V and 1 from J, leaving 15 bases between them. The CDR3 here is CASQSGRVSYNEQFF. Written as DNA, the CDR3 is TGTGCCAGCCAATCGGGCAGGGTGTCCTACAATGAGCAGTTCTTC.

The rearrangement links TRBV19 to TRBJ2-3; the match to TRBD2 covers 9 bases. The junction had 18 bases not matched to a gene; V was cut back by 5 bases and J by 9 bases. The germline gives CDR1 LNHDA, CDR2 SQIVND (reference sequence). The CDR3 is made up of 17 amino acids. CDR3 protein: CASSSLGAGGAQKTQYF. The CDR3 region has the DNA TGTGCCAGTAGTTCCCTGGGAGCGGGGGGCGCACAAAAAACGCAGTATTTT.

This clone showed up just a few times. The gene calls are TRBV29-1 and TRBJ2-3; tentatively, D is TRBD1 (6 bases). Trimming took off 4 bases at V and 4 bases at J, with 9 bases between the two ends. The CDR3 totals 12 residues. Germline CDR1 reads SQVTM; CDR2 reads ANQGSEA. As DNA, the CDR3 is TGCAGCGTTGGAGGGGGTGCAGATACGCAGTATTTT. Its protein is CSVGGGADTQYF.

The chain is built from TRBV7-2 and TRBJ2-4; D possibly corresponds to TRBD1 (5 bases). V gave up 1 base and J gave up 0 bases, with 10 bases separating them. The CDR3 sequence is 16 residues long. Germline lookup yields CDR1 SGHTA and CDR2 FQGNSA. This CDR3 reads CASSLGQGQAKNIQYF. As DNA, the CDR3 is TGTGCCAGCAGCTTAGGCCAGGGCCAAGCCAAAAACATTCAGTACTTC.

The genes are TRBV4-3 and TRBJ1-6, with D possibly TRBD1 on 5 matching bases. V was cut by 0 bases and J by 0 bases, with 15 bases left in between. In germline, CDR1 is LGHNA, CDR2 YSLEER. The CDR3 extends over 19 amino acids. In DNA, the CDR3 is TGCGCCAGCAGCCAAGAAAGGGGCCCAGCGAGCTCCTATAATTCACCCCTCCACTTT. Translated, it gives CASSQERGPASSYNSPLHF.

V gene TRBV19 combines with J gene TRBJ2-3, with TRBD1 matching over 8 bases. V shed 10 bases, J shed 6 bases, and the junction held 9 bases outside the gene matches. The CDR3 sequence is 13 residues long. From germline, CDR1 is LNHDA and CDR2 SQIVND (reference sequence). CDR3 DNA: TGTGCCACAGGGCAGGGGGCGTCTGATACGCAGTATTTT. The encoded protein is CATGQGASDTQYF. The full variable domain, with the rest looked up from reference TRBV19 and TRBJ2-3, is DGGITQSPKYLFRKEGQNVTLSCEQNLNHDAMYWYRQDPGQGLRLIYYSQIVNDFQKGDIAEGYSVSREKKESFPLTVTSAQKNPTAFYLCATGQGASDTQYFGPGTRLTVL.

The chain uses TRBV3-1 (or the pseudogene TRBV3-2) and TRBJ2-5; D not certain. V was pared by 2 bases and J by 4 bases, with 8 bases between. Germline CDR1 LGHDT, CDR2 YNNKEL (reference sequence). This CDR3 spans 13 amino acids. CDR3 DNA sequence: TGTGCCAGCAGCCAATCAACAAGAGAGACCCAGTACTTC. This translates into CASSQSTRETQYF.

CDR3 DNA sequence: TGTGCCAGCAGTCCCCGGGACAGGCGGGGCTACACCTTC. Encoded protein: CASSPRDRRGYTF. This sequence joins TRBV28 and TRBJ1-2; 8 bases fit TRBD1. The V segment lost 5 bases and the J segment 8 bases; nucleotides outside the gene matches: 7. CDR1 is MDHEN, CDR2 SYDVKM, per germline. This CDR3 is built from 13 residues.

The rearrangement joins TRBV28 to TRBJ1-1, with D possibly TRBD1 on 5 matching bases. Between the trimmed V and J ends, which lost 6 bases and 5 bases, there was a span of 7 bases. Germline V CDR1 and CDR2: MDHEN, SYDVKM. CDR3 size: 11 residues. CDR3 sequence: CASRGQTEAFF. The CDR3 DNA reads TGTGCCAGCAGGGGGCAGACTGAAGCTTTCTTT.